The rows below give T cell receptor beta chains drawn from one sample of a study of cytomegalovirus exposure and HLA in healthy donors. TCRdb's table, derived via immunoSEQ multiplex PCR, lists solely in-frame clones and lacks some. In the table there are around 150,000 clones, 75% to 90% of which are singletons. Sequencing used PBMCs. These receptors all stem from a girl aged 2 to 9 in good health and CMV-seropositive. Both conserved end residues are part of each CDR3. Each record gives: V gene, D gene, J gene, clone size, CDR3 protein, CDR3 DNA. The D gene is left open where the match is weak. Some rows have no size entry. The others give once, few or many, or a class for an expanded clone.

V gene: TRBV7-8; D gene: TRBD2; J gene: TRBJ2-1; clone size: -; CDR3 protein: CASSQTSGRVEQFF; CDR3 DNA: TGTGCCAGCAGCCAGACTAGCGGGAGGGTTGAGCAGTTCTTC
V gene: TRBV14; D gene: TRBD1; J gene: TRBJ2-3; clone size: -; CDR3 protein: CATLPGQGKGVRTDTQYF; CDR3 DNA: TGTGCCACCCTACCGGGACAGGGAAAAGGGGTTCGCACAGATACGCAGTATTTT
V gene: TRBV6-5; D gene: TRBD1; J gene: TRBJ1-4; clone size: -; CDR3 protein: CASTRGQGNEKLFF; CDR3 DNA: TGTGCCAGCACCAGGGGACAGGGGAATGAAAAACTGTTTTTT
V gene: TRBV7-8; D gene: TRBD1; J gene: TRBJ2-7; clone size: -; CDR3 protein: CASSPGVRGLEQYF; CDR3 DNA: TGTGCCAGCAGCCCCGGGGTAAGGGGGCTTGAGCAGTACTTC
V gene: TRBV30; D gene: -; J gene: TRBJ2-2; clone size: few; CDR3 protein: CACTYYGTGELFF; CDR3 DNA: TGTGCCTGCACATACTATGGCACCGGGGAGCTGTTTTTT
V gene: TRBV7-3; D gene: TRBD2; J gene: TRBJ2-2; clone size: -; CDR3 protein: CASSTSGANTGELFF; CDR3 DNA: TGTGCCAGCAGCACTAGCGGGGCGAACACCGGGGAGCTGTTTTTT
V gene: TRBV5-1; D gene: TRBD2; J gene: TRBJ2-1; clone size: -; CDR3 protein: CASSSLSSGGNEQFF; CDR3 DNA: TGCGCCAGCAGCTCATTGTCTAGCGGAGGCAATGAGCAGTTCTTC
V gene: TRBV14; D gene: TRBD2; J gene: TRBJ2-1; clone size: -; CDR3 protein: CASSWTSGIYNEQFF; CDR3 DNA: TGTGCCAGCAGCTGGACTAGCGGGATTTACAATGAGCAGTTCTTC
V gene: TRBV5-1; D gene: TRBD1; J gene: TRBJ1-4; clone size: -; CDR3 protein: CASSRTGRNEKLFF; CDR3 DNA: TGCGCCAGCAGCCGGACAGGGCGTAATGAAAAACTGTTTTTT
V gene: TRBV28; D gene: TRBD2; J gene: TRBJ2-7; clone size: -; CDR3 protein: CASRGTSGRPKSYEQYF; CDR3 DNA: TGTGCCAGCAGAGGGACTAGCGGGAGGCCCAAATCCTACGAGCAGTACTTC
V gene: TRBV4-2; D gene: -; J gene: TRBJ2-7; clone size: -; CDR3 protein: CASSPRREWPYEQYF; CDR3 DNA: TGTGCCAGCAGCCCTCGTCGGGAGTGGCCCTACGAGCAGTACTTC
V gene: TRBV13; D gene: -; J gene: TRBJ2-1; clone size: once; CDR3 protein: CASSFSSYNEQFF; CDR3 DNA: TGTGCCAGCAGCTTCAGCTCCTACAATGAGCAGTTCTTC
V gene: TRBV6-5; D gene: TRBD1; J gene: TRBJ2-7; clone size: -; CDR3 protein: CASSYSGQTYEQYF; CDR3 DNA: TGTGCCAGCAGTTACTCGGGACAGACCTACGAGCAGTACTTC